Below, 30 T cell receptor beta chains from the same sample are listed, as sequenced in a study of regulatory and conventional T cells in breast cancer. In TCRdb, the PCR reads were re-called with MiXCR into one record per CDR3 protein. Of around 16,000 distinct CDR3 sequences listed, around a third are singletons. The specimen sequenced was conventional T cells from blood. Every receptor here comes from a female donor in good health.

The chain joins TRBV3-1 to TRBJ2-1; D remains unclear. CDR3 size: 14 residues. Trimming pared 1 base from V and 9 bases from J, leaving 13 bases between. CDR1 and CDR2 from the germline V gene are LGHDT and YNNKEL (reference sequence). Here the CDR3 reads CASSQAAGMSEQFF. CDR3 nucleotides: TGTGCCAGCAGCCAAGCCGCCGGCATGAGTGAGCAGTTCTTC.

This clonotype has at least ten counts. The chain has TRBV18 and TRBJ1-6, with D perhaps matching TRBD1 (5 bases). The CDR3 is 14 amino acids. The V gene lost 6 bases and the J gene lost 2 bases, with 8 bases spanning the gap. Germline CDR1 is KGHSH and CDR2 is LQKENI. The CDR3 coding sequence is TGTGCCAGCTCGGGGGGACCCTATAATTCACCCCTCCACTTT. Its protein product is CASSGGPYNSPLHF.

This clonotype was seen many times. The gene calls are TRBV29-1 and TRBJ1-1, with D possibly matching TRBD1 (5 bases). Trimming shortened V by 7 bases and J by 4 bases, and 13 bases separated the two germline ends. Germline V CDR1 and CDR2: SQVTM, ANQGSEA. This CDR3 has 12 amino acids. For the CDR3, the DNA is TGCAGCGCCTCGACCCAGGGCACTGAAGCTTTCTTT. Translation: CSASTQGTEAFF.

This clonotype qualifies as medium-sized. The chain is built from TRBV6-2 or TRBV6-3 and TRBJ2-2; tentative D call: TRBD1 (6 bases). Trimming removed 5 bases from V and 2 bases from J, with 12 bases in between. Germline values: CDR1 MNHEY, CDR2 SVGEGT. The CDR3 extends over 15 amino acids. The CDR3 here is CASSGTRGNTGELFF. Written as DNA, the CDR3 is TGTGCCAGCAGTGGAACCAGGGGTAACACCGGGGAGCTGTTTTTT.

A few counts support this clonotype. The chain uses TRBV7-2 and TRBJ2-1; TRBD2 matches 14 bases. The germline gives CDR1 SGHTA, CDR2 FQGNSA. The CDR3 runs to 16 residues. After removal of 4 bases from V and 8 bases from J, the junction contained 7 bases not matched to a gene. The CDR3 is CASSSRLAGGLYEQFF. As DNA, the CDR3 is TGTGCCAGCAGCTCCAGACTAGCGGGGGGGCTGTATGAGCAGTTCTTC.

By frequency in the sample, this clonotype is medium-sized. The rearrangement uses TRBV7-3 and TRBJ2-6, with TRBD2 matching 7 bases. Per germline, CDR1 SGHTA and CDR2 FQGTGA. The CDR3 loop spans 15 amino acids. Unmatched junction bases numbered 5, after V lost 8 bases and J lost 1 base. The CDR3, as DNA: TGTGCCAGCTCACTCGGGGGGTCTGGGGCCAACGTCCTGACTTTC. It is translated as CASSLGGSGANVLTF.

In DNA, the CDR3 is TGTGCCAGCAGTTATTTTGGCAGCGCGAACACTGAAGCTTTCTTT. Translation: CASSYFGSANTEAFF. The chain couples TRBV12-3 or TRBV12-4 to TRBJ1-1; D is uncertain. The length of the CDR3 is 15 residues. V was pared by 4 bases and J by 1 base, with 13 bases between.

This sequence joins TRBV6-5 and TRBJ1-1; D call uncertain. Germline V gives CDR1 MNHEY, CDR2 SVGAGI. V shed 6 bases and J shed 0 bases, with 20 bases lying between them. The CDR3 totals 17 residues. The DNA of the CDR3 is TGTGCCAGCAGCCCACTGTTTAGACGGACCATGAACACTGAAGCTTTCTTT. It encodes CASSPLFRRTMNTEAFF.

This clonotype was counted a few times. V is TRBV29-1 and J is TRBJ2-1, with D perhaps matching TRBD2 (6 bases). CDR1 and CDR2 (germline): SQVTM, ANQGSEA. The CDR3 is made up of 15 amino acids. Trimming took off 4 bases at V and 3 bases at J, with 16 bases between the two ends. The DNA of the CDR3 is TGCAGCGTTGTTCCGGCAGGGACTTTCTACAATGAGCAGTTCTTC. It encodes CSVVPAGTFYNEQFF.

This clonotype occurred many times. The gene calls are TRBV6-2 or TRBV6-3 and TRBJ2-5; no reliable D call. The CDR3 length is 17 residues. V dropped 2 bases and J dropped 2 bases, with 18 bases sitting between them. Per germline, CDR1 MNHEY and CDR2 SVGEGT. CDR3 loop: CASSYGSSSDLQETQYF. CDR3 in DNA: TGTGCCAGCAGTTACGGAAGTAGCTCGGACCTTCAAGAGACCCAGTACTTC.

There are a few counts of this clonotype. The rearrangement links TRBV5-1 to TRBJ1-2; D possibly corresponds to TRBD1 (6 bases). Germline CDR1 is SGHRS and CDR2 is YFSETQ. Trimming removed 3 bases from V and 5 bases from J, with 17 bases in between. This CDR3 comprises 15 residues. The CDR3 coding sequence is TGCGCCAGCAGCTCGAATAACCGGGACATGTATGGCTACACCTTC. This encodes CASSSNNRDMYGYTF.

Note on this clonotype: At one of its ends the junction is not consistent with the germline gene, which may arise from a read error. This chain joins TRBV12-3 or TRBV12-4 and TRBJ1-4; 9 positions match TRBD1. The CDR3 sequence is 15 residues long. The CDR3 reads CASSPGTGLNEILFF. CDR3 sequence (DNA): TGTGCCAGCAGTCCCGGGACAGGGTTAAATGAAATACTGTTTTTT.

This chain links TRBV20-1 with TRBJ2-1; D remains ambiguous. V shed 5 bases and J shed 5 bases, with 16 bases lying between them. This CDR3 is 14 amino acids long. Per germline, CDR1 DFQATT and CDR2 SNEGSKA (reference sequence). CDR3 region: CSAQVVGSHNEQFF. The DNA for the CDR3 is TGCAGTGCTCAGGTAGTGGGTAGCCACAATGAGCAGTTCTTC.

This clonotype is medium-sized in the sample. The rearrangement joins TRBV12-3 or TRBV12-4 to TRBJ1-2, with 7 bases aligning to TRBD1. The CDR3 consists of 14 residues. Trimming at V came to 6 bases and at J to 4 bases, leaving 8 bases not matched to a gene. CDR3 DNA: TGTGCCAGCAGACCGACAGGGCTCGGCTATGGCTACACCTTC. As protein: CASRPTGLGYGYTF.

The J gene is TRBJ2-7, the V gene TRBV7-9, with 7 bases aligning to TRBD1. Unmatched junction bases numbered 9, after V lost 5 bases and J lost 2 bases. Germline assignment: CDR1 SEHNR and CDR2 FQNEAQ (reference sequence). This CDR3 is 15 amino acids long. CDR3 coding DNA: TGTGCCAGCAGCCTAGGGGACAGCGTCACCTACGAGCAGTACTTC. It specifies CASSLGDSVTYEQYF.

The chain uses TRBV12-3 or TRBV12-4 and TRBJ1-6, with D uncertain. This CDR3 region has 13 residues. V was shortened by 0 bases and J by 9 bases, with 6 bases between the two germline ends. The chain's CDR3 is CASSLARSSPLHF. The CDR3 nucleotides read TGTGCCAGCAGTTTAGCCCGGAGTTCACCCCTCCACTTT.

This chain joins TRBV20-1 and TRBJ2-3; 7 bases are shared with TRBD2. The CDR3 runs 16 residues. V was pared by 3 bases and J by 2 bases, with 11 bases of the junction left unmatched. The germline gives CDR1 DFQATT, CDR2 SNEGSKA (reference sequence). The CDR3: CSASGGGWYATDTQYF. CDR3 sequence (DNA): TGCAGTGCTAGTGGGGGGGGATGGTACGCCACAGATACGCAGTATTTT.

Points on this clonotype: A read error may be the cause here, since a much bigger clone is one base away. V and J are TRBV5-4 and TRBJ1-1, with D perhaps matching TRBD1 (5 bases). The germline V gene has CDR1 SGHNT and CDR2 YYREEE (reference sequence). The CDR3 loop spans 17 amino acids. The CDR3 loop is CASSLIGGKGMNTKAFF. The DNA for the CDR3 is TGTGCCAGCAGCTTGATCGGGGGGAAGGGGATGAACACTAAAGCTTTCTTT.

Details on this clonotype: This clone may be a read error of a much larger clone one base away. The CDR3 protein is CASSPQGDNEKLIF. CDR3 nucleotides: TGTGCCAGCAGTCCCCAGGGGGATAATGAAAAACTGATTTTT. The chain joins TRBV12-3 or TRBV12-4 to TRBJ1-4; 7 bases are shared with TRBD1. This CDR3 contains 14 residues.

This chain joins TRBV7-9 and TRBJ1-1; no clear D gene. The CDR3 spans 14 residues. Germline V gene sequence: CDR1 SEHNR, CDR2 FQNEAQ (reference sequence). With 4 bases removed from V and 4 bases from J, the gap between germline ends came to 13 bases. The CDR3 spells CASSSVPGSTEAFF. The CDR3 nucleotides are TGTGCCAGCAGCTCAGTCCCGGGCAGCACTGAAGCTTTCTTT.

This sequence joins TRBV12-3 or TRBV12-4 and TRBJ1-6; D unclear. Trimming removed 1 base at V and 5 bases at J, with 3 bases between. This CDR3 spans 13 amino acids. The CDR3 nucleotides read TGTGCCAGCAGTTTAGGTGATAATTCACCCCTCCACTTT. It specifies CASSLGDNSPLHF.

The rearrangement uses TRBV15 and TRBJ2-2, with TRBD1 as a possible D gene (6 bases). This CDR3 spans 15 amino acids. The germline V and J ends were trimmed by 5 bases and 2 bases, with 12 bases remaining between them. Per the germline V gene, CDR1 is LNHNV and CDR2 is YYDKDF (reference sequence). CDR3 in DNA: TGTGCCACCAGCCCAGACAGGATAAACACCGGGGAGCTGTTTTTT. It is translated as CATSPDRINTGELFF.

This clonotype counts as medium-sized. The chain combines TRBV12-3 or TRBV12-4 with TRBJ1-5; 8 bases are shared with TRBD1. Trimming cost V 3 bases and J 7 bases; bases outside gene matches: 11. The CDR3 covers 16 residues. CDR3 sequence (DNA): TGTGCCAGCAGTTTGGGGGACAGGAGGCCCAGGCAGCCCCAGCATTTT. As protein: CASSLGDRRPRQPQHF.

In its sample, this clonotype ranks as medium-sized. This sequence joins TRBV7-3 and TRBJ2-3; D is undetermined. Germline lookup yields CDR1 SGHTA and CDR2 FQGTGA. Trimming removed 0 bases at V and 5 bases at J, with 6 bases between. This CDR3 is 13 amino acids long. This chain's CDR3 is CASSLTFRDTQYF. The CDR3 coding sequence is TGTGCCAGCAGCTTAACGTTCCGAGATACGCAGTATTTT. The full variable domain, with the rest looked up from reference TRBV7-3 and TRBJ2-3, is GAGVSQTPSNKVTEKGKYVELRCDPISGHTALYWYRQSLGQGPEFLIYFQGTGAADDSGLPNDRFFAVRPEGSVSTLKIQRTERGDSAVYLCASSLTFRDTQYFGPGTRLTVL.

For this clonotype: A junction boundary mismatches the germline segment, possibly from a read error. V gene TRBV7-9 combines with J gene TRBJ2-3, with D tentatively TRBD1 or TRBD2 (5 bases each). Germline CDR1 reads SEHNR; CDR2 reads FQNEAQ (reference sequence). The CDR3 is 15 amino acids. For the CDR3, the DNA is TGCGCCAGCAGCAGAGGGGACGCTAGCACAGATACGCAGTATTTT. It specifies CASSRGDASTDTQYF.

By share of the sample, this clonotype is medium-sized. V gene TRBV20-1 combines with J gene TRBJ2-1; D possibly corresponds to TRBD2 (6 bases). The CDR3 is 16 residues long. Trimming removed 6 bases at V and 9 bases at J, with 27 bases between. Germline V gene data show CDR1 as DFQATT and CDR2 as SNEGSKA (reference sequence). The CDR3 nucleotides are TGCAGTGCATACGCCCGTGGGGGGTCCTTCCTTCTTGAGCAGTTCTTC. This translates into CSAYARGGSFLLEQFF.

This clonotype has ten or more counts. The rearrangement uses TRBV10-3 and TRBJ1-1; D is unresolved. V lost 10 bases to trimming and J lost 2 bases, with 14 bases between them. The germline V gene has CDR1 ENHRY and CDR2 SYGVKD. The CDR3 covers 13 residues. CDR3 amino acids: CATSAAVNTEAFF. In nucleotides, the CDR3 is TGTGCCACCTCGGCGGCAGTAAACACTGAAGCTTTCTTT.

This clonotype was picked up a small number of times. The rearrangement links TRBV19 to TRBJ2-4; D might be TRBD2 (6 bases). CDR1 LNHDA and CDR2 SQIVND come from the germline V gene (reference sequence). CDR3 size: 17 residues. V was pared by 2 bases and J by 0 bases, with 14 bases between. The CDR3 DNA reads TGTGCCAGTAGTATATTGAGGGACTCCCTAGCCAAAAACATTCAGTACTTC. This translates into CASSILRDSLAKNIQYF. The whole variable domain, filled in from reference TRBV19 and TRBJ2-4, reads DGGITQSPKYLFRKEGQNVTLSCEQNLNHDAMYWYRQDPGQGLRLIYYSQIVNDFQKGDIAEGYSVSREKKESFPLTVTSAQKNPTAFYLCASSILRDSLAKNIQYFGAGTRLSVL.

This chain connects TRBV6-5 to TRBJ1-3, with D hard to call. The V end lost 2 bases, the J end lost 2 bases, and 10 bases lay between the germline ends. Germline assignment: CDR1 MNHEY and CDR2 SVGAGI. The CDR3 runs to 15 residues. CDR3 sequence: CASSYPKTPGNTIYF. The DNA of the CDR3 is TGTGCCAGCAGTTACCCGAAGACGCCTGGAAACACCATATATTTT.

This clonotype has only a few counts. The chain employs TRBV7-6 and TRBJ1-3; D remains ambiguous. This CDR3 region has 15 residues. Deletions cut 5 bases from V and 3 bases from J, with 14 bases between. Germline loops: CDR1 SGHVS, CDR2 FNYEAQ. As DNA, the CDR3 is TGTGCCAGCAGCCAACTTGCCCTTGGTGGAAACACCATATATTTT. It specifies CASSQLALGGNTIYF.